This TCR beta chain was captured in a study of blood T cell repertoires in COVID-19 (dated by TCRdb to 2020 to 2022). For context, the study as a whole: Samples covering the acute and convalescent phases of COVID-19 were provided by collaborators in the United States, Italy and Spain. The repertoires were made available in a free public database intended to serve as a resource for research on the immune response to SARS-CoV-2. Samples were obtained from the ongoing ImmuneRACE study (first 160 participants) and from about 1,300 subjects provided by 6 global collaborators. Deeply sampled blood TCRbeta repertoires from subjects exposed to, actively infected with, or recovered from COVID-19 were included in the dataset. Where HLA class I and class II types were available, the types were taken from metadata supplied by the sample provider, not from assay-based typing. A de-identified subject ID, COVID-19 status, age in years and sex were almost always included in the sample metadata. The prospective study material was composed of cDNA or gDNA derived from T cells, B-cell-depleted T cells, or PBMCs. Results the study describes overall, beyond this receptor: The quantity of clinical and demographic metadata differed by source and by participant and was supplied without curation.

Enrolling through a virtual design, the prospective study's participants ranged in age from about 18 to 100 years and lived across roughly 24 United States geographic areas. In the prospective study, cohorts were assigned on the basis of participant-reported clinical history obtained from a screening survey and a study questionnaire. For ImmuneRACE Cohort 3, a participant was defined as recovered based on two consecutive negative NP/OP PCR tests, clearance by a healthcare professional, or resolution of symptoms. Mobile phlebotomists in the prospective study collected whole blood, serum and a nasopharyngeal or oropharyngeal swab from every participant. Prospective study participants could optionally give additional blood draws and questionnaires over an approximately 2-month period. Before DNA extraction, blood samples from the prospective study were shipped at room temperature or frozen. On this clone itself: What this receptor recognizes is not known. The input lacks base qualities; no much larger clone sits a single base away.

The immunoSEQ Assay, a bias-controlled multiplex PCR, was used to amplify TCRbeta CDR3 regions from genomic DNA. As for the original processing: The number of nucleated cells in each sample was estimated from the amplification of reference gene primers within the assay. Sequence reads were collapsed and filtered to measure the absolute abundance of every unique TCRbeta CDR3 rearrangement. For each sample, productive Simpson clonality was calculated as the square root of Simpson's diversity index across productive rearrangements. Sourced from immuneACCESS, this table was stored by TCRdb with only in-frame sequences that have V and J called. A share of the clones is absent; for the studies checked, an unresolved V gene accounts for under half, and the remainder has no known explanation. D and trimming were read from the DNA, whereas the V and J calls and clone size are those reported in that table. The sample contains approximately 300,000 clones, about nine tenths of them found a single time. The ten largest clonotypes hold about 4% of the sample.

Clipping removes 0 bases from V and 3 bases from J, with 10 as the unmatched junction base count. CDR1 and CDR2, per the germline V gene, are SGHRS and YFSETQ. Measured from the cysteine to the phenylalanine, the CDR3 is 17 residues long. The only DNA kept is the CDR3, 51 bases in frame from the first base. The chain links TRBV5-1 with TRBJ1-1, with 8 bases in between that match TRBD1. The clonotype comes from a young man who had recovered from COVID-19. The specimen was PBMCs or T cells enriched from blood (not recorded which). The CDR3 here reads CASSLGKRQGPYTEAFF. The DNA is TGCGCCAGCAGCTTGGGGAAGAGACAGGGGCCTTACACTGAAGCTTTCTTT.